Sequencing of this T cell receptor beta chain was carried out in a study of blood T cells in healthy people across ages. Points on this clonotype: A read error is possible here, since a much larger clone lies one base away.

This CDR3 has 13 amino acids. V lost 5 bases to trimming and J lost 4 bases; unmatched junction nucleotides: 5. Primed by a sample-barcoded 5' primer and a J-beta primer mix, a second PCR proceeded for about 6 to 11 cycles. TCRdb fed the 5' RACE reads into MiXCR, producing one record per CDR3 protein. The profile shows some 850,000 distinct CDR3 sequences, 20% to 30% of them singletons. The sample was also reused in another study, on T cells of mothers and their children.

Sequencing input: blood. The rearrangement links TRBV12-3 or TRBV12-4 to TRBJ2-7, with 7 nucleotides matching TRBD1. The sequence derives from a boy younger than 18 in good health. The CDR3 sequence: CASSPHRGYEQYF. The CDR3 DNA is TGTGCCAGCAGTCCTCACAGGGGTTACGAGCAGTACTTC.